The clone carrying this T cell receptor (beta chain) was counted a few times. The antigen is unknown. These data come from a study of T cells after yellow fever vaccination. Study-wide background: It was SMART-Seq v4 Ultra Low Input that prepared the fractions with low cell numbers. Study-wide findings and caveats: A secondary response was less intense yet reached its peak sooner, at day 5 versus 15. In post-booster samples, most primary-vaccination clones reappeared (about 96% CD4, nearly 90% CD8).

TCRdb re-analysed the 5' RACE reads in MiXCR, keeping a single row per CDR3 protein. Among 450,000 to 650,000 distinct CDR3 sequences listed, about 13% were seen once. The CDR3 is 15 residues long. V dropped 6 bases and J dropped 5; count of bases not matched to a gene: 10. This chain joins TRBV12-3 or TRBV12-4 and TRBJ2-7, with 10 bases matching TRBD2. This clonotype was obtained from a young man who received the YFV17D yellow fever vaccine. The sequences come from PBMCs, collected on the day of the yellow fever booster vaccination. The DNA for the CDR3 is TGTGCCAGCAGCCCGCAAAGCGGGAGGGCCGACGAGCAGTACTTC. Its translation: CASSPQSGRADEQYF.